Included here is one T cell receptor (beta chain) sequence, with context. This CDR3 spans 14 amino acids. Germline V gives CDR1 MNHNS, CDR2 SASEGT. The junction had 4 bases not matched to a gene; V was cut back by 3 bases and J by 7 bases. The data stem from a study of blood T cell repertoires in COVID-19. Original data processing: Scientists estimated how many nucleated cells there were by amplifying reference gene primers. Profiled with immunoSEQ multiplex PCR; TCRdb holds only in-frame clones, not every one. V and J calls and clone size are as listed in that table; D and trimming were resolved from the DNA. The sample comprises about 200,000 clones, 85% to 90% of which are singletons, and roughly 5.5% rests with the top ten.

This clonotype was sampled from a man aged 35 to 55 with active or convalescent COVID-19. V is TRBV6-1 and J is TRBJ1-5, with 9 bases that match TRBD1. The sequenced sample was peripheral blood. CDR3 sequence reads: CASSDRTGVQPQHF. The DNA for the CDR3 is TGTGCCAGCAGTGACAGGACAGGGGTACAGCCCCAGCATTTT.